Shown below are 17 T cell receptor beta chains from a single sample sequenced in a study of patients and donors after allogeneic stem cell transplantation. TCRdb itself ran the RT-PCR reads through MiXCR, one entry per CDR3 protein. The profile shows 400,000 to 450,000 distinct CDR3 sequences, more than 15% of them singletons. Sequencing was carried out using blood, either unsorted or a sorted T cell fraction (not recorded which). The receptors derive from a human donor who was either an allogeneic HSCT recipient or a stem cell or donor lymphocyte infusion donor (not recorded which). It is not recorded whose cells these are; they may come from a transplant donor.

This clonotype was detected a few times. The genes are TRBV5-1 and TRBJ1-6; D perhaps matches TRBD1 (5 bases). Per the germline V gene, CDR1 is SGHRS and CDR2 is YFSETQ. This CDR3 contains 15 residues. The V end was cut by 3 bases, the J end by 9 bases, with 16 bases between. CDR3 loop: CASSSYGAGSSPLHF. CDR3 nucleotide sequence: TGCGCCAGCAGCTCCTACGGGGCAGGCAGTTCACCCCTCCACTTT. Full variable domain (outside the CDR3, taken from reference TRBV5-1 and TRBJ1-6): KAGVTQTPRYLIKTRGQQVTLSCSPISGHRSVSWYQQTPGQGLQFLFEYFSETQRNKGNFPGRFSGRQFSNSRSEMNVSTLELGDSALYLCASSSYGAGSSPLHFGNGTRLTVT.

The chain uses TRBV6-1 and TRBJ2-3; TRBD1 is a possible D gene (5 bases). Looked up from germline, CDR1 is MNHNS and CDR2 is SASEGT. This CDR3 has 13 amino acids. The V end lost 8 bases, the J end lost 2 bases, and 11 bases lay between the germline ends. Here the CDR3 reads CASGAYPTDTQYF. CDR3 DNA: TGTGCCAGCGGGGCCTACCCCACAGATACGCAGTATTTT.

In its sample, this clonotype was seen many times. CDR3 coding DNA: TGTGCCAGCAGTCTAAAACGGGGAGGTAGCGGAATGAACAATGAGCAGTTCTTC. Translating it yields CASSLKRGGSGMNNEQFF. The chain carries TRBV12-3 or TRBV12-4 and TRBJ2-1; D perhaps matches TRBD2 (6 bases). The length of the CDR3 is 18 residues. V was cut by 5 bases and J by 5 bases, with 25 bases left in between.

This clonotype was seen many times. The rearrangement joins TRBV20-1 to TRBJ2-1; D call uncertain. CDR3 length: 13 amino acids. The germline gives CDR1 DFQATT, CDR2 SNEGSKA (reference sequence). Trimming shortened V by 6 bases and J by 7 bases, and 16 bases separated the two germline ends. CDR3 region: CSASYEEGNEQFF. The CDR3 DNA reads TGCAGTGCCTCATACGAGGAAGGAAATGAGCAGTTCTTC.

In its sample, this clonotype was seen a few times. J is TRBJ2-7 and V is TRBV20-1; D possibly uses TRBD1 or TRBD2 (5 bases each). This CDR3 has 14 residues. Trimming pared 7 bases from V and 1 base from J, leaving 17 bases between. The V gene's germline CDR1 is DFQATT and CDR2 SNEGSKA (reference sequence). The chain's CDR3 is CSVPPTGASYEQYF. Here the CDR3 DNA reads TGCAGTGTCCCACCTACCGGGGCGTCCTACGAGCAGTACTTC.

V is TRBV28 and J is TRBJ1-1, with 9 bases identical to TRBD1. The J segment lost 8 bases and the V segment lost 10 bases, leaving 11 bases of the junction unmatched. This CDR3 contains 13 residues. The germline CDR1 and CDR2 sequences are MDHEN and SYDVKM. This CDR3 is CAISDRGPLEAFF. CDR3 DNA: TGTGCCATTTCGGACAGGGGCCCCTTAGAAGCTTTCTTT.

The rearrangement links TRBV21-1 to TRBJ2-4. TRBV21-1 is a pseudogene segment. This CDR3 region has 12 residues. The CDR3 DNA sequence: TGTGCCAGCAGCAAACCAACAGTGATTCAGTACTTC. It specifies CASSKPTVIQYF.

This clonotype turned up a few times. CDR3 bases: TGTGCCAGCAGTCGGGGAGGGATCACCGTCTACGAGCAGTACTTC. Its translation is CASSRGGITVYEQYF. V usage is TRBV25-1 and J usage is TRBJ2-7; TRBD2 aligns across 7 bases. Trimming removed 5 bases from V and 3 bases from J; junction bases left unmatched: 10. The CDR3 runs to 15 residues. Looked up from germline, CDR1 is MGHDK and CDR2 is SYGVNS.

This chain connects TRBV29-1 to TRBJ1-1, with D unresolved. The CDR3 contains 13 residues. V lost 2 bases and J 0 bases, leaving 7 bases between the germline ends. Germline V gives CDR1 SQVTM, CDR2 ANQGSEA. CDR3 amino acids: CSVERALNTEAFF. CDR3 coding DNA: TGCAGCGTTGAAAGGGCACTGAACACTGAAGCTTTCTTT. Filled out from reference TRBV29-1 and TRBJ1-1, the complete variable domain reads SAVISQKPSRDICQRGTSLTIQCQVDSQVTMMFWYRQQPGQSLTLIATANQGSEATYESGFVIDKFPISRPNLTFSTLTVSNMSPEDSSIYLCSVERALNTEAFFGQGTRLTVV.

The J gene is TRBJ2-7, the V gene TRBV2; TRBD1 matches 7 bases. CDR1 is SNHLY, CDR2 FYNNEI, per germline. The length of the CDR3 is 15 residues. Trimming cost V 8 bases and J 4 bases; bases outside gene matches: 14. The CDR3 spells CASGDPGQKTYEQYF. For the CDR3, the DNA is TGTGCCAGCGGGGACCCGGGACAGAAAACTTACGAGCAGTACTTC.

This clonotype was seen only a few times. This chain uses TRBV24-1 with TRBJ2-1, with 10 positions matching TRBD2. This CDR3 has 16 residues. With 3 bases clipped from V and 5 bases from J, the junction kept 6 bases outside the gene matches. In germline, CDR1 is KGHDR, CDR2 SFDVKD. This chain's CDR3 is CATSDRKAGGNNEQFF. The DNA of the CDR3 is TGTGCCACCAGTGATCGAAAAGCGGGAGGGAACAATGAGCAGTTCTTC.

J is TRBJ2-4 and V is TRBV12-5, with D possibly being TRBD2 (6 bases). This CDR3 region has 16 residues. Germline V CDR1 and CDR2: LGHNT, FRNRAP. Deletions cut 6 bases from V and 6 bases from J, with 21 bases between. The CDR3 bases are TGTGCTAGTGGCCTCGCCCCCTCGACTAGTCCAAACATTCAGTACTTC. Its translation is CASGLAPSTSPNIQYF.

V and J are TRBV5-1 and TRBJ2-2, with D hard to call. CDR1 is SGHRS, CDR2 YFSETQ, per germline. CDR3 length: 14 residues. The V gene lost 1 base and the J gene lost 1 base, with 5 bases spanning the gap. The CDR3 DNA is TGCGCCAGCAGCTTGTGGGGGAACACCGGGGAGCTGTTTTTT. This translates into CASSLWGNTGELFF.

The chain is built from TRBV28 and TRBJ2-2, with 9 positions matching TRBD2. This CDR3 region has 15 residues. CDR1 and CDR2 (germline): MDHEN, SYDVKM. V gave up 4 bases and J gave up 2 bases; unmatched junction bases: 2. CDR3 DNA: TGTGCCAGCAGTTCAGCGGGGGGAAACACCGGGGAGCTGTTTTTT. This codes for CASSSAGGNTGELFF.

There are many counts of this clonotype. This chain links TRBV11-2 with TRBJ1-1; possibly TRBD1 for D (6 bases). Trimming took off 2 bases at V and 5 bases at J, with 18 bases between the two ends. CDR1 SGHAT and CDR2 FQNNGV come from the germline V gene. This CDR3 is built from 16 residues. CDR3 sequence (DNA): TGTGCCAGCAGCTTAATAGGGGGGAGGGGAAGGACTGAAGCTTTCTTT. It translates to CASSLIGGRGRTEAFF.

This clonotype was seen only a few times. This chain joins TRBV9 and TRBJ2-2; a possible D gene is TRBD2 (5 bases). Trimming stripped 0 bases from V and 5 bases from J, with 8 bases between. The CDR3 consists of 14 residues. Germline values: CDR1 SGDLS, CDR2 YYNGEE. Here the CDR3 DNA reads TGTGCCAGCAGCGTAGCTTCGGGAACCGGGGAGCTGTTTTTT. Its translation: CASSVASGTGELFF.

This clonotype has more than one count but fewer than ten. V and J are TRBV2 and TRBJ2-4; TRBD1 aligns across 8 bases. The germline V gene encodes CDR1 SNHLY and CDR2 FYNNEI. The V and J ends lost 5 bases and 6 bases, in that order; junction bases with no gene match: 3. The CDR3 extends over 13 amino acids. Written as DNA, the CDR3 is TGTGCCAGCAGTCAGGACAGGGTAAACATTCAGTACTTC. Translation gives CASSQDRVNIQYF.